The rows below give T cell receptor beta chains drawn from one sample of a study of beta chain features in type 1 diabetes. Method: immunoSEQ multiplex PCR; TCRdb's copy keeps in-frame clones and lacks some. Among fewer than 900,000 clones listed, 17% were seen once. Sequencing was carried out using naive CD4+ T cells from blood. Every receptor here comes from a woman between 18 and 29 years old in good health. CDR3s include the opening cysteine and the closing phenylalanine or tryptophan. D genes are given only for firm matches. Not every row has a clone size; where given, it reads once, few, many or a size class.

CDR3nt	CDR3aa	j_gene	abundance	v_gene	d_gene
TGTGCCAGCAGCACTGGGGGGAGTAATGAAAAACTGTTTTTT	CASSTGGSNEKLFF	TRBJ1-4	.	TRBV5-4	.
TGTGCCAGCAGCGTAGAAGGCACCGGGGAGCTGTTTTTT	CASSVEGTGELFF	TRBJ2-2	.	TRBV9	.
TGTGCCAGCAGCCCCTGGGACGTGCACGAGGGCCCGCCCCAGTTCTTC	CASSPWDVHEGPPQFF	TRBJ2-1	few	TRBV14	.
TGCAGCGTTACAACAGGGTCCGAGCAGTACTTC	CSVTTGSEQYF	TRBJ2-7	few	TRBV29-1	.
TGTGCCAGCAGCTTGCAGGGAACGGGGGAACTGTTTTTT	CASSLQGTGELFF	TRBJ1-4	.	TRBV5-4	.
TGTGCCAGCAGATCCGGGACAGGGGTCTACGAGCAGTACTTC	CASRSGTGVYEQYF	TRBJ2-7	few	TRBV6-1	TRBD1
TGTGCCAGCAGCTTAGGTTTGTTGGTAGGGCGTCAAGAGACCCAGTACTTC	CASSLGLLVGRQETQYF	TRBJ2-5	.	TRBV11-2	.
TGTGCCAGCCGGTTTCGACGAGGGGCTAGCGGGAGCTACGAGCAGTACTTC	CASRFRRGASGSYEQYF	TRBJ2-7	.	TRBV11-2	TRBD2
TGTGCCATCAGCGGGACAGGGGATATCACAGATACGCAGTATTTT	CAISGTGDITDTQYF	TRBJ2-3	.	TRBV10-3	TRBD1
TGTGCCAGCAGCCCGGCCTCTATGGGCGAGCAGTACTTC	CASSPASMGEQYF	TRBJ2-7	.	TRBV4-2	.
TGTGCCAGCAGCTTAGCGGGGTGGGAGGAAGCTTTCTTT	CASSLAGWEEAFF	TRBJ1-1	.	TRBV7-9	.
TGTGCCAGCAGCTTTACTAGCGGGATGTACGAGCAGTACTTC	CASSFTSGMYEQYF	TRBJ2-7	few	TRBV7-2	TRBD2
TGCGCCAGCAGCTTGCTCGGCAGTACCAATGAGCAGTTCTTC	CASSLLGSTNEQFF	TRBJ2-1	.	TRBV5-1	.
TGTGCCAGCAGTTTACGGACCGGAGGGGACACTGAAGCTATCTTT	CASSLRTGGDTEAIF	TRBJ1-1	once	TRBV7-4	.
TGTGCCAGTAGCGTACTAGCGGGAGGGCGTGATGAGCAGTTCTTC	CASSVLAGGRDEQFF	TRBJ2-1	.	TRBV19	TRBD2
TGCAGCGTTGAAGGGACTAGCGGCCCCTACGAGCAGTACTTC	CSVEGTSGPYEQYF	TRBJ2-7	.	TRBV29-1	TRBD2
TGCGCCAGCACGGACCCCCGGGATACGCAGTATTTT	CASTDPRDTQYF	TRBJ2-3	.	TRBV5-1	.
TGTGCCAGCAGCTTCAAGCGTTGGCCGGGACCGTCCTACAATGAGCAGTTCTTC	CASSFKRWPGPSYNEQFF	TRBJ2-1	.	TRBV7-8	.
TGTGCCAGCAGGACCCATCCTACGGAAGAGAACACTGAAGCTTTCTTT	CASRTHPTEENTEAFF	TRBJ1-1	.	TRBV6-6	.
TGTGCCAGCAGCTTCAGTGACCAGGTCTTTGAGCAGTACTTC	CASSFSDQVFEQYF	TRBJ2-7	few	TRBV7-9	.
TGTGCCATCAGTGGCCGGGACAGGGAAAACGGGCAGTACTTC	CAISGRDRENGQYF	TRBJ2-7	.	TRBV10-3	TRBD1
TGTGCCAGCAGCGTACAGGCAACCACCGGGGAGCTGTTTTTT	CASSVQATTGELFF	TRBJ2-2	.	TRBV5-5	.
TGTGCCAGCAGTTTAGACGGAACTAACTATGGCTACACCTTC	CASSLDGTNYGYTF	TRBJ1-2	.	TRBV28	.
TGCGCCAGCAGCTTACAAGCGCTCCAAGAGACCCAGTACTTC	CASSLQALQETQYF	TRBJ2-5	.	TRBV5-1	.
TGTGCCAGCAGTGAACAAGGATCAGGGGATACGCAGTATTTT	CASSEQGSGDTQYF	TRBJ2-3	.	TRBV25-1	.
TGTGCCATCAATGACAGATCCACAGATACGCAGTATTTT	CAINDRSTDTQYF	TRBJ2-3	few	TRBV10-3	.
TGTGCCAGCAGTTACTCGGACAGGAGCACAGATACGCAGTATTTT	CASSYSDRSTDTQYF	TRBJ2-3	few	TRBV6-5	TRBD1
TGTGCCAGCAGCCACAGGAATTCCTACGAGCAGTACTTC	CASSHRNSYEQYF	TRBJ2-7	.	TRBV7-8	.
TGTGCCAGCAGCTCCGGGACAGTCTACGATGAGCAGTTCTTC	CASSSGTVYDEQFF	TRBJ2-1	.	TRBV9	TRBD1
TGTGCCAGCAGCGTAGCTGGCAGGGTGAGCACAGATACGCAGTATTTT	CASSVAGRVSTDTQYF	TRBJ2-3	.	TRBV9	.
TGTGCCAGCAGTTTACAGGGCAATCAGCCCCAGCATTTT	CASSLQGNQPQHF	TRBJ1-5	.	TRBV6-6	.
TGTGCCAGCAGTTTTTCAGGGCGCGGGAATGGCTACACCTTC	CASSFSGRGNGYTF	TRBJ1-2	.	TRBV27	.
TGTGCCAGCTCACCAGCTGGACTAGCGAGAAACACCGGGGAGCTGTTTTTT	CASSPAGLARNTGELFF	TRBJ2-2	.	TRBV18	TRBD2
TGTGCCAGCAGCCGGACAGGGGGCAACGCTGAAGCTTTCTTT	CASSRTGGNAEAFF	TRBJ1-1	.	TRBV7-2	TRBD1
TGTGCCACCAGCAGATCAATAGATACGCAGTATTTT	CATSRSIDTQYF	TRBJ2-3	few	TRBV15	.
TGCGCCAGCAGCCAAGCCGCCTGGGGCGGGATGAACACTGAAGCTTTCTTT	CASSQAAWGGMNTEAFF	TRBJ1-1	.	TRBV4-3	.
TGCGCCAGCAGCCAGTCCGAAACCAGGGCCGGGGCCCACTACGAGCAGTACTTC	CASSQSETRAGAHYEQYF	TRBJ2-7	few	TRBV4-1	.
TGCAGTATCAGGACATCCTACGAGCAGTACTTC	CSIRTSYEQYF	TRBJ2-7	.	TRBV20-1	.
TGCGCCAGCAGCCAAACGGGACAGTTCTCCCCCCAGCATTTT	CASSQTGQFSPQHF	TRBJ1-5	few	TRBV4-1	TRBD1